The next 7 T cell receptor beta chains were all read from a single sample in a study of blood T cell repertoires in COVID-19. TCRdb keeps only in-frame clones here, not all; method: immunoSEQ multiplex PCR. The sample holds some 50,000 clones; approximately 85% are singletons and the top ten take approximately 15%. Sequencing used peripheral blood. The source is a human donor in a cohort sampled during active COVID-19.

The V and J genes are TRBV5-1 and TRBJ1-2; 7 bases are a match to TRBD1. Germline values: CDR1 SGHRS, CDR2 YFSETQ. V dropped 0 bases and J dropped 1; count of bases not matched to a gene: 3. The CDR3 loop spans 15 amino acids. CDR3 protein: CASSLVAGGNYGYTF. CDR3 nucleotides: TGCGCCAGCAGCTTGGTAGCAGGGGGTAACTATGGCTACACCTTC.

This chain uses TRBV28 with TRBJ2-3; 7 bases map to TRBD1. Per the germline V gene, CDR1 is MDHEN and CDR2 is SYDVKM. The CDR3 length is 15 residues. V was pared by 4 bases and J by 5 bases, with 9 bases of the junction left unmatched. CDR3 nucleotide sequence: TGTGCCAGCAGTTCACTCGGACAGGTGGGAGATACGCAGTATTTT. It translates to CASSSLGQVGDTQYF.

The rearrangement links TRBV19 to TRBJ2-1; D call uncertain. V shed 5 bases and J shed 4 bases, with 12 bases lying between them. The germline V gene has CDR1 LNHDA and CDR2 SQIVND (reference sequence). The CDR3 consists of 14 residues. CDR3 loop: CASSPPDTYNEQFF. CDR3 DNA: TGTGCCAGTAGTCCCCCAGACACTTACAATGAGCAGTTCTTC. The complete variable domain, with remaining parts taken from reference TRBV19 and TRBJ2-1, reads DGGITQSPKYLFRKEGQNVTLSCEQNLNHDAMYWYRQDPGQGLRLIYYSQIVNDFQKGDIAEGYSVSREKKESFPLTVTSAQKNPTAFYLCASSPPDTYNEQFFGPGTRLTVL.

The chain combines TRBV5-6 with TRBJ1-4; 8 bases fit TRBD1. Germline V lookup: CDR1 SGHDT, CDR2 YYEEEE. Trimming cost V 7 bases and J 6 bases; bases outside gene matches: 2. The CDR3 covers 12 residues. The CDR3 DNA sequence: TGTGCCAGCCAGGGGGCTGATGAAAAACTGTTTTTT. Translating gives CASQGADEKLFF.

The chain employs TRBV6-5 and TRBJ2-5, with 7 bases identical to TRBD1. CDR1 is MNHEY and CDR2 is SVGAGI in the germline V gene. The CDR3 runs 15 residues. Germline trimming cut 6 bases from V and 5 bases from J; bases unmatched to any gene: 12. The CDR3 sequence: CASSRLGRGQETQYF. CDR3 in DNA: TGTGCCAGCAGCCGCCTCGGTAGGGGGCAGGAGACCCAGTACTTC.

This clone was picked up a small number of times. The rearrangement uses TRBV7-2 and TRBJ1-2; D gene uncertain. Germline V gene data show CDR1 as SGHTA and CDR2 as FQGNSA. The CDR3 sequence is 12 residues long. V lost 5 bases and J lost 5, with 9 bases in between. CDR3 bases: TGTGCCAGCAGCCCTAGTCGGTATGGCTACACCTTC. Protein product: CASSPSRYGYTF.

The genes are TRBV27 and TRBJ1-1, with 7 positions matching TRBD1. Looked up from germline, CDR1 is MNHEY and CDR2 is SMNVEV (reference sequence). The ends lost 8 bases at V and 3 bases at J; junction bases unmatched: 15. CDR3 length equals 16 residues. The CDR3 sequence: CASSSEGAGGDTEAFF. CDR3 DNA sequence: TGTGCCAGCTCTTCCGAGGGGGCGGGTGGAGACACTGAAGCTTTCTTT.